The text below deals with one TCR beta chain. The record originates from a study of CD8+CD57+ T cells in acquired aplastic anemia. Germline V gene lookup returns CDR1 SGDLS and CDR2 YYNGEE. This CDR3 comprises 17 residues. V dropped 4 bases and J dropped 2 bases, with 19 bases sitting between them. For CDR3 and TCR beta VDJ profiling, genomic DNA was the template used. From the reads, TCRdb called clonotypes with MiXCR, one entry per CDR3 protein. The sample carries about 180,000 distinct CDR3 sequences, about three fifths recorded once. Those patients picked for sequencing had displayed CD8+CD57+ cell expansion on flow cytometry. Blood was sampled before the patients had received any therapy.

Sequencing input: sorted CD4+, CD8+, or CD8+CD57+ T cells (not recorded which) from PBMCs. The TCR comes from a human donor with aplastic anemia. The J gene is TRBJ2-1, the V gene TRBV9, with D possibly TRBD2 on 7 matching bases. CDR3: CASSLEGGGGTYNEQFF. DNA of the CDR3: TGTGCCAGCAGCTTAGAGGGGGGGGGGGGGACCTACAATGAGCAGTTCTTC.